Each of the 14 T cell receptor beta chains below was sequenced from the same sample in a study of cytomegalovirus exposure and HLA in healthy donors. Only in-frame clones appear in the TCRdb table, and some are missing; sequencing was by immunoSEQ multiplex PCR. The data contain around 250,000 clones, nearly 90% of them singletons. The sample consisted of PBMCs. These receptors originate from a woman between 18 and 30 years old in good health and CMV-seronegative.

This sequence joins TRBV7-2 and TRBJ1-6; D remains unclear. The CDR3 spans 14 residues. Germline values: CDR1 SGHTA, CDR2 FQGNSA. With 1 base removed from V and 7 bases from J, the gap between germline ends came to 8 bases. The CDR3 spells CASSLEAGNSPLHF. CDR3 DNA: TGTGCCAGCAGCTTAGAGGCGGGCAATTCACCCCTCCACTTT.

The count of this clone is one. This chain uses TRBV9 with TRBJ2-2; TRBD1 might be the D (6 bases). Germline CDR1 SGDLS, CDR2 YYNGEE. The CDR3 consists of 14 residues. Trimming removed 3 bases from V and 2 bases from J, with 8 bases in between. This chain's CDR3 is CASSGTVNTGELFF. In DNA, the CDR3 is TGTGCCAGCAGCGGGACAGTAAACACCGGGGAGCTGTTTTTT. The variable domain in full, completed from reference TRBV9 and TRBJ2-2, reads DSGVTQTPKHLITATGQRVTLRCSPRSGDLSVYWYQQSLDQGLQFLIQYYNGEERAKGNILERFSAQQFPDLHSELNLSSLELGDSALYFCASSGTVNTGELFFGEGSRLTVL.

This clone is a singleton in its sample. The J gene is TRBJ2-2, the V gene TRBV4-2, with TRBD2 matching over 15 bases. The V and J ends lost 4 bases and 1 base, in that order; junction bases with no gene match: 13. The CDR3 has 21 residues. Germline V CDR1 and CDR2: LGHNA, YNFKEQ. The CDR3 DNA is TGTGCCAGCAGCCCGATCTGGACTAGCGGGGGGGCCCGGCTGAACACCGGGGAGCTGTTTTTT. It encodes CASSPIWTSGGARLNTGELFF.

This chain connects TRBV5-1 to TRBJ2-5; TRBD2 matches at 11 bases. The CDR3 loop spans 16 amino acids. V shed 0 bases and J 2 bases; nucleotides not matched to a gene: 3. CDR1 and CDR2 from the germline V gene are SGHRS and YFSETQ. CDR3 nucleotide sequence: TGCGCCAGCAGCTTGGGGGGACTAGCGGATCAAGAGACCCAGTACTTC. Amino acid sequence: CASSLGGLADQETQYF. Together with reference TRBV5-1 and TRBJ2-5, the CDR3 gives the full variable domain: KAGVTQTPRYLIKTRGQQVTLSCSPISGHRSVSWYQQTPGQGLQFLFEYFSETQRNKGNFPGRFSGRQFSNSRSEMNVSTLELGDSALYLCASSLGGLADQETQYFGPGTRLLVL.

V is TRBV18 and J is TRBJ1-2; D is unclear. CDR1 is KGHSH, CDR2 LQKENI, per germline. The CDR3 runs to 14 residues. Trimming cost V 2 bases and J 0 bases, with 7 bases left between them. The CDR3 sequence: CASSPNGANYGYTF. Here the CDR3 DNA reads TGTGCCAGCTCACCAAACGGAGCTAACTATGGCTACACCTTC.

This chain links TRBV11-3 with TRBJ2-1, with 11 bases matching TRBD2. The CDR3 length is 17 residues. In germline, CDR1 is SGHNT, CDR2 YENEEA. V lost 1 base and J lost 8; bases outside the gene matches: 10. CDR3 amino acids: CASSLARASGGRDEQFF. The CDR3 bases are TGTGCCAGCAGCTTAGCTAGGGCTAGCGGGGGGCGCGATGAGCAGTTCTTC. Using reference TRBV11-3 and TRBJ2-1 for the parts outside the CDR3, the full variable domain is EAGVVQSPRYKIIEKKQPVAFWCNPISGHNTLYWYLQNLGQGPELLIRYENEEAVDDSQLPKDRFSAERLKGVDSTLKIQPAELGDSAVYLCASSLARASGGRDEQFFGPGTRLTVL.

The chain has TRBV6-4 and TRBJ2-1, with 7 bases matching TRBD1. Germline V gives CDR1 MRHNA, CDR2 SNTAGT. The CDR3 spans 14 residues. V lost 5 bases, J lost 5 bases, and 6 bases stayed unmatched. The CDR3 DNA follows: TGTGCCAGCAGTCCGACAGGGTACAACAATGAGCAGTTCTTC. This encodes CASSPTGYNNEQFF.

The J gene is TRBJ2-2, the V gene TRBV6-5; a weak D match, TRBD1 (5 bases). Germline-derived CDR1 and CDR2 are MNHEY and SVGAGI. The CDR3 extends over 16 amino acids. V lost 0 bases, J lost 6 bases, and 14 bases lay in between. CDR3 protein: CASSYSWQGGSGELFF. CDR3 bases: TGTGCCAGCAGTTACTCGTGGCAGGGCGGATCCGGGGAGCTGTTTTTT.

This chain's CDR3 is CASSEEASVGEPYEQYF. As DNA, the CDR3 is TGTGCCAGCAGTGAAGAAGCCTCCGTGGGAGAGCCCTACGAGCAGTACTTC. The chain has TRBV25-1 and TRBJ2-7; tentative D call: TRBD2 (5 bases). This CDR3 region has 17 residues. CDR1 and CDR2 from the germline V gene are MGHDK and SYGVNS. Trimming took 2 bases from V and 2 from J, leaving 19 bases between them.

The rearrangement links TRBV7-2 to TRBJ2-1, with D unclear. Germline CDR1 is SGHTA and CDR2 is FQGNSA. The ends were cut back, 2 bases at V and 9 bases at J, with 8 bases in the middle. This CDR3 comprises 12 residues. CDR3 loop: CASSLQRTEQFF. CDR3 sequence (DNA): TGTGCCAGCAGCTTACAGCGTACTGAGCAGTTCTTC.

The chain carries TRBV12-1 and TRBJ2-7; the table's D call TRBD1 went unverified against the DNA. TRBV12-1 is noted as a pseudogene. CDR3 length: 18 amino acids. The CDR3, as DNA: TGTGCCAGCCCCCTGACAGGGGGCCTATACTCAGGGTTCTACGAGCAGTACGTC. Protein product: CASPLTGGLYSGFYEQYV.

The CDR3 protein is CASSSSTGRSTEAFF. The DNA for the CDR3 is TGTGCCAGCAGTTCGTCGACAGGGAGGAGCACTGAAGCTTTCTTT. The gene calls are TRBV27 and TRBJ1-1, with 7 bases identical to TRBD1. This CDR3 is 15 amino acids long. Per germline, CDR1 MNHEY and CDR2 SMNVEV (reference sequence). Trimming took 4 bases from V and 4 from J; bases not matched to a gene: 9.

This chain uses TRBV6-5 with TRBJ2-1, with TRBD2 identical over 13 bases. This CDR3 contains 15 residues. J lost 6 bases, V lost 5 bases, and 4 bases had no gene match. Germline V gene data show CDR1 as MNHEY and CDR2 as SVGAGI. The CDR3 here is CASSRLAGGGNEQFF. Written as DNA, the CDR3 is TGTGCCAGCAGTCGACTAGCGGGGGGTGGCAATGAGCAGTTCTTC.

J is TRBJ2-1 and V is TRBV6-5; possibly TRBD1 for D (6 bases). The V end lost 6 bases, the J end lost 8 bases, and 8 bases lay between the germline ends. This CDR3 is built from 11 residues. In germline, CDR1 is MNHEY, CDR2 SVGAGI. CDR3 protein: CASRGGYEQFF. The DNA of the CDR3 is TGTGCCAGCAGAGGGGGATATGAGCAGTTCTTC.